This record looks at one T cell receptor beta chain sequence and its context. Its antigen is as yet unknown. Data came from immunoSEQ multiplex PCR; TCRdb stores just in-frame clones and leaves some out. Of 45,000 to 55,000 clones listed, over 65% are singletons. The CDR3 extends over 15 amino acids. The ends were cut back, 0 bases at V and 0 bases at J, with 9 bases in the middle. Germline values: CDR1 MGHRA, CDR2 YSYEKL. Time point described: pretreatment peripheral blood. The sample comes from a study of PD-L1 blockade in urothelial cancer. Study-level information: Male sex and bladder-origin urothelial cancer were recorded for about 85% of the roughly 29 patients. Researchers found blood samples held a median of about 130,000 T cells.

Study-wide results and caveats: Clonality of blood TCR below the median before treatment predicted better survival.

The TCR comes from a middle-aged man with urothelial cancer. This chain links TRBV4-1 with TRBJ2-7; D gene ambiguous. Sequenced material: PBMCs, taken around atezolizumab (anti-PD-L1) treatment. CDR3 loop: CASSQDSSLSYEQYF. In DNA form, the CDR3 reads TGCGCCAGCAGCCAAGATAGTAGCCTCTCCTACGAGCAGTACTTC.